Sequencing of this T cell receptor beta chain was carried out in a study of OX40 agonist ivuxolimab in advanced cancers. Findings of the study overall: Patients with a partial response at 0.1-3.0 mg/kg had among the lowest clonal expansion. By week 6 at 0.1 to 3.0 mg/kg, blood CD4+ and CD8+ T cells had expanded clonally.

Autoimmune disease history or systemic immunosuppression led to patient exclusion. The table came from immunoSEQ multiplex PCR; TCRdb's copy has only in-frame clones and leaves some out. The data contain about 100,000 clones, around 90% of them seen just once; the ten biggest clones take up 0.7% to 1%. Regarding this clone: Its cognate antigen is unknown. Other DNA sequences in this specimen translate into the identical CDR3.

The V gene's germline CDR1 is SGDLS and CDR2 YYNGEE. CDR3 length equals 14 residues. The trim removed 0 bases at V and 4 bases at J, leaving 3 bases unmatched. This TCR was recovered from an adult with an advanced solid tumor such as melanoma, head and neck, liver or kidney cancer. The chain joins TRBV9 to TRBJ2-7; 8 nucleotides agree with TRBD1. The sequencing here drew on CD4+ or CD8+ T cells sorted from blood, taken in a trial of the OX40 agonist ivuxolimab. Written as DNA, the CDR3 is TGTGCCAGCAGCGTAGGTCAGGGGGCGTACGAGCAGTACTTC. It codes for CASSVGQGAYEQYF.